Sequencing of this TCR beta chain was carried out in a study of synovial regulatory T cells in juvenile arthritis. Judged by frequency, this clone is large. Its antigen is not identified. Using immunoSEQ multiplex PCR, the repertoire was profiled, and TCRdb retains in-frame clones only, with some absent. Its listing shows some 400 clones. General observations from the study: Compared with other blood Treg cells, inflammation-associated Treg cells had reduced TCR diversity.

This TCR came from a donor aged 2 to 35 with juvenile idiopathic arthritis. The sequencing input was Treg cells from blood. Indicated subset: HLA-DR+ inflammation-associated blood Treg cells.

This CDR3 is CASRSLRHRDQPQHF. This chain connects TRBV6-5 to TRBJ1-5. From germline, CDR1 is MNHEY and CDR2 SVGAGI. The CDR3 runs 15 residues. The DNA sequence is not available.